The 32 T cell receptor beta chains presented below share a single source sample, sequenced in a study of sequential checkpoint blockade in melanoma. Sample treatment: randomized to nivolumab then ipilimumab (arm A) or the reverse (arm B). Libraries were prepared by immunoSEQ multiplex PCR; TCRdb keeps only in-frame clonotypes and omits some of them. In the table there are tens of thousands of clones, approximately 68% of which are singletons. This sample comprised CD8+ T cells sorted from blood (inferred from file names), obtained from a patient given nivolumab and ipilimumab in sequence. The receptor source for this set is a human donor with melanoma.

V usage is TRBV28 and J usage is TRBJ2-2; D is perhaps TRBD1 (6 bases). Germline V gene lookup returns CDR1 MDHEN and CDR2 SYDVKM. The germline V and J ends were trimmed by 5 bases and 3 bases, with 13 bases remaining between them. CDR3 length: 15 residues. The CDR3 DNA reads TGTGCCAGCAGTGTCCGGGACACACACACCGGGGAGCTGTTTTTT. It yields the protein CASSVRDTHTGELFF.

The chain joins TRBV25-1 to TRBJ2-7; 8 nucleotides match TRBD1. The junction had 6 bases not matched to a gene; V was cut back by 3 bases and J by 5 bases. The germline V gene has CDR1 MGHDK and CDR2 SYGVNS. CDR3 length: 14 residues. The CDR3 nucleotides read TGTGCCAGCAGTGACAGGCAGGGGGCCGACGAGCAGTACTTC. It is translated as CASSDRQGADEQYF.

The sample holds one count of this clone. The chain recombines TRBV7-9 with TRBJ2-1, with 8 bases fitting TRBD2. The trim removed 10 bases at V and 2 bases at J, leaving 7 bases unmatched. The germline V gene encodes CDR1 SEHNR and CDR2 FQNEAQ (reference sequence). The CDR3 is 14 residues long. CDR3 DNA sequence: TGTGCCACCTCGAGCGGGGGCACCTACAATGAGCAGTTCTTC. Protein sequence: CATSSGGTYNEQFF.

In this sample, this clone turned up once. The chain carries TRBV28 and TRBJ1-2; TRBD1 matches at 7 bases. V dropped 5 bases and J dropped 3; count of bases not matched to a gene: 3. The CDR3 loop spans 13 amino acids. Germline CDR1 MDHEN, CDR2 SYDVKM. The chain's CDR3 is CASSRQGYYGYTF. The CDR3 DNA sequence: TGTGCCAGCAGTAGACAGGGCTACTATGGCTACACCTTC.

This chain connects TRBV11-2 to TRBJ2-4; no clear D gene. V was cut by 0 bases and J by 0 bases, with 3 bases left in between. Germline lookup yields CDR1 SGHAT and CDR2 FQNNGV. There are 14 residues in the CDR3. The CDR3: CASSLDIAKNIQYF. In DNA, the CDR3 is TGTGCCAGCAGCTTAGACATAGCCAAAAACATTCAGTACTTC.

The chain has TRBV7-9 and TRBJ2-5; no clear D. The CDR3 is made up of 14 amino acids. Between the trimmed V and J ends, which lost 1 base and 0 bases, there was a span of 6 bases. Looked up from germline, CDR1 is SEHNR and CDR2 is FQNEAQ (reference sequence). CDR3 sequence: CASSLVAYQETQYF. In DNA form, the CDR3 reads TGTGCCAGCAGCTTAGTTGCGTACCAAGAGACCCAGTACTTC.

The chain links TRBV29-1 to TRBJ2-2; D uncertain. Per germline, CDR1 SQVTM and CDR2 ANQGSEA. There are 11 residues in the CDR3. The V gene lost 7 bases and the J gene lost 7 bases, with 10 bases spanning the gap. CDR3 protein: CSGSNYGELFF. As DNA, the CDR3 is TGCAGCGGCAGCAACTACGGGGAGCTGTTTTTT.

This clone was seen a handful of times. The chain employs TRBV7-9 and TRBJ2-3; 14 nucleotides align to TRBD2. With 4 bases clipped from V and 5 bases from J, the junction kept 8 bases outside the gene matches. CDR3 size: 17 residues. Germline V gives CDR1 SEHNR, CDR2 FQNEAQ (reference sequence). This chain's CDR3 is CASSSYRTSGGLDTQYF. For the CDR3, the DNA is TGTGCCAGCAGCTCCTATCGGACTAGCGGGGGGCTAGATACGCAGTATTTT.

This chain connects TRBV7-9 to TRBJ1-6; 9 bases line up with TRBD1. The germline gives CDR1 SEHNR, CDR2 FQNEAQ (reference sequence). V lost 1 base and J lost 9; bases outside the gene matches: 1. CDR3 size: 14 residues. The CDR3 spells CASSLGQGGSPLHF. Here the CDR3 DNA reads TGTGCCAGCAGCTTAGGACAGGGGGGTTCACCCCTCCACTTT.

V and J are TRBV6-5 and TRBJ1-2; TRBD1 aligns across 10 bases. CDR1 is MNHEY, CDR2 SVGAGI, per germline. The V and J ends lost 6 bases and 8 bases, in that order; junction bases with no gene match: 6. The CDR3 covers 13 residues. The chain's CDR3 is CASRDDRGPGYTF. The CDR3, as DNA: TGTGCCAGCAGAGACGACAGGGGGCCGGGCTACACCTTC.

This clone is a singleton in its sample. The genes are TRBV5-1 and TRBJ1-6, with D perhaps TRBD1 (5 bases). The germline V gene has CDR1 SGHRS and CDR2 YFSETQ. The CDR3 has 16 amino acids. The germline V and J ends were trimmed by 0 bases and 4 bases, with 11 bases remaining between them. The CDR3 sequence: CASSLAGDRYNSPLHF. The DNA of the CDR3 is TGCGCCAGCAGCTTGGCCGGAGACAGATATAATTCACCCCTCCACTTT.

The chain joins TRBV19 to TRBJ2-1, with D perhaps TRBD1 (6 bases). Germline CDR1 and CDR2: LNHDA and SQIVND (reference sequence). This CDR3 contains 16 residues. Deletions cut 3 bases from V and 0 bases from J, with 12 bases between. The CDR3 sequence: CASSIQGWGSYNEQFF. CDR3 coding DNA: TGTGCCAGTAGTATTCAGGGGTGGGGCTCCTACAATGAGCAGTTCTTC.

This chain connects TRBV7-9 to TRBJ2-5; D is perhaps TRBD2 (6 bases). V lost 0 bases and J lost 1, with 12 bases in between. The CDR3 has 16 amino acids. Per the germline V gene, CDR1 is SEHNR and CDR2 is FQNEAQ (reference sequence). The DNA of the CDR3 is TGTGCCAGCAGCTTAGCGAAGGGAGGCCTCCAAGAGACCCAGTACTTC. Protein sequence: CASSLAKGGLQETQYF.

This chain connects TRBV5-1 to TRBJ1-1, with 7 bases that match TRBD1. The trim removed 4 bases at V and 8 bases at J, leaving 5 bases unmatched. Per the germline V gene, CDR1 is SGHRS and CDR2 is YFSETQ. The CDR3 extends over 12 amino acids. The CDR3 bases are TGCGCCAGCAGCCCGGGGACAGACGAAGCTTTCTTT. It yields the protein CASSPGTDEAFF.

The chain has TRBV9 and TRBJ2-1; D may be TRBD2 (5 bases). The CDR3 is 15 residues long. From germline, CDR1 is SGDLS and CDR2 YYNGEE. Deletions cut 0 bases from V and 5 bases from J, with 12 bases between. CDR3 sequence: CASSVEGSQNNEQFF. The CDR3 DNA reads TGTGCCAGCAGCGTAGAAGGGAGCCAAAACAATGAGCAGTTCTTC.

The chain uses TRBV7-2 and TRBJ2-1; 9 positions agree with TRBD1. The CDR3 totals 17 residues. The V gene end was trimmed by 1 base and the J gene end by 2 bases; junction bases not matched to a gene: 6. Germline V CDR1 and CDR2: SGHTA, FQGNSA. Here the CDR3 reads CASSLVPGQGPYNEQFF. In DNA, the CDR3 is TGTGCCAGCAGCTTAGTCCCGGGACAGGGTCCCTACAATGAGCAGTTCTTC.

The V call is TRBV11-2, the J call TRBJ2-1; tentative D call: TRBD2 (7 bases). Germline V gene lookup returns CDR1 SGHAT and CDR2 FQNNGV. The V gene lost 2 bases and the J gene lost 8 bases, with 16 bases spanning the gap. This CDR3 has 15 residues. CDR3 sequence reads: CASSLRGGAIDEQFF. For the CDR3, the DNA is TGTGCCAGCAGCTTAAGAGGGGGGGCTATCGATGAGCAGTTCTTC.

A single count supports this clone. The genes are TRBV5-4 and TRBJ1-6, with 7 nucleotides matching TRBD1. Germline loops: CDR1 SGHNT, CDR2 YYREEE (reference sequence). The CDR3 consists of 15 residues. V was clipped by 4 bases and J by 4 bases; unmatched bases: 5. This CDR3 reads CASSQGTDYNSPLHF. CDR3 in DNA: TGTGCCAGCAGCCAAGGGACAGATTATAATTCACCCCTCCACTTT.

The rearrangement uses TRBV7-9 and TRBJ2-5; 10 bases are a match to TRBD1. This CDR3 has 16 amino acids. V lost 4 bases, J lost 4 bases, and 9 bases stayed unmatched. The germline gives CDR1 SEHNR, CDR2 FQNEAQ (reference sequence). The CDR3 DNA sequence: TGTGCCAGCAGCTGGGCCGGGACAGGGGACGGAGAGACCCAGTACTTC. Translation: CASSWAGTGDGETQYF.

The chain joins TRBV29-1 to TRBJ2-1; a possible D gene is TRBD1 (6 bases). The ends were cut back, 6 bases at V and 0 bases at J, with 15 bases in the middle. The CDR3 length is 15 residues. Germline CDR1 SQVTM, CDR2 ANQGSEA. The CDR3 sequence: CSVLGGTSSYNEQFF. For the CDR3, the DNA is TGCAGCGTCCTAGGGGGTACTAGCTCCTACAATGAGCAGTTCTTC.

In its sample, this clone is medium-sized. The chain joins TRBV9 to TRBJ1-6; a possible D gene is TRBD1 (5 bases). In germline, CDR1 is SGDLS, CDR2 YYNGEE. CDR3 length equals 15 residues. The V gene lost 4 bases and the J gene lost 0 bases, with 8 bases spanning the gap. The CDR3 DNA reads TGTGCCAGCAGCACGGGGGGCTCCTATAATTCACCCCTCCACTTT. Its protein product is CASSTGGSYNSPLHF.

The CDR3: CASSVGQGVVETQYF. CDR3 bases: TGTGCCAGCAGCGTCGGACAGGGGGTGGTCGAGACCCAGTACTTC. This chain links TRBV9 with TRBJ2-5; TRBD1 aligns across 10 bases. Trimming took 2 bases from V and 5 from J; bases not matched to a gene: 6. Germline loops: CDR1 SGDLS, CDR2 YYNGEE. The CDR3 sequence is 15 residues long.

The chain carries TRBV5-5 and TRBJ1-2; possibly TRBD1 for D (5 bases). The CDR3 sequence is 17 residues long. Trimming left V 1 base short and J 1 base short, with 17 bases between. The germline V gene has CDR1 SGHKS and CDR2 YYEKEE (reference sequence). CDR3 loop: CASSLSLMTDLNYGYTF. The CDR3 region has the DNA TGTGCCAGCAGCTTGTCGTTAATGACAGACCTTAACTATGGCTACACCTTC.

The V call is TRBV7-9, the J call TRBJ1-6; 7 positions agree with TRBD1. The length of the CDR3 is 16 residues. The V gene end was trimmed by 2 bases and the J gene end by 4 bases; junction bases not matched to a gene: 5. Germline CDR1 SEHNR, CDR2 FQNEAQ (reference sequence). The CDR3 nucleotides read TGTGCCAGCAGCTTAATTAGACAGGGATATAATTCACCCCTCCACTTT. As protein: CASSLIRQGYNSPLHF. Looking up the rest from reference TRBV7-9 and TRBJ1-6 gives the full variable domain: DTGVSQNPRHKITKRGQNVTFRCDPISEHNRLYWYRQTLGQGPEFLTYFQNEAQLEKSRLLSDRFSAERPKGSFSTLEIQRTEQGDSAMYLCASSLIRQGYNSPLHFGNGTRLTVT.

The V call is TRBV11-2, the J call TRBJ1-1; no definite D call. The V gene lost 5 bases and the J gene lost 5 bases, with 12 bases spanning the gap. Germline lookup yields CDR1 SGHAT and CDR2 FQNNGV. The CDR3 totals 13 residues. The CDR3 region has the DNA TGTGCCAGCAGCCCCGGGGTGGCAACTGAAGCTTTCTTT. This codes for CASSPGVATEAFF.

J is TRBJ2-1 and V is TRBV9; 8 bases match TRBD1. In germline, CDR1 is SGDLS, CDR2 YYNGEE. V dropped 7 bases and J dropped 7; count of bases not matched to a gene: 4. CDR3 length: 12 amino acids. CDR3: CASGQGMNEQFF. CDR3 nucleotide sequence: TGTGCCAGCGGACAGGGTATGAATGAGCAGTTCTTC. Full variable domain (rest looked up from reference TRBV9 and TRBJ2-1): DSGVTQTPKHLITATGQRVTLRCSPRSGDLSVYWYQQSLDQGLQFLIQYYNGEERAKGNILERFSAQQFPDLHSELNLSSLELGDSALYFCASGQGMNEQFFGPGTRLTVL.

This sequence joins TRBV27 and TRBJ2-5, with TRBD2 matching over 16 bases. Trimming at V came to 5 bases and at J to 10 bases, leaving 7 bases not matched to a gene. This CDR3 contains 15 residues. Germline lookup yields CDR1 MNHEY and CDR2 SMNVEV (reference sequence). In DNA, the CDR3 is TGTGCCAGCAGTGGGACTAGCGGGGGGGGAGGGGTCCAGTACTTC. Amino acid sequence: CASSGTSGGGGVQYF.

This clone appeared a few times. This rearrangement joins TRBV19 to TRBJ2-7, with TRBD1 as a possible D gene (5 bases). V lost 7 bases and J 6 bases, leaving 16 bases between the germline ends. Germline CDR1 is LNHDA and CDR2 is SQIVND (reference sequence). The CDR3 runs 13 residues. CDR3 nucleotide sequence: TGTGCCAGTACCCCCACGCAGGGTGGCGAGCAGTACTTC. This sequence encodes CASTPTQGGEQYF.

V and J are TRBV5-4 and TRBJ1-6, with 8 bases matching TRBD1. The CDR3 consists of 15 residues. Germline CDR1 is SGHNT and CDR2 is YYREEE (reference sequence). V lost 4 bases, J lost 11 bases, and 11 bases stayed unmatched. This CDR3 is CASSPATGVDPPLHF. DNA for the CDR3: TGTGCCAGCAGCCCCGCGACAGGGGTTGATCCACCCCTCCACTTT. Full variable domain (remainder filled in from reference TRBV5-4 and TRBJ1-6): ETGVTQSPTHLIKTRGQQVTLRCSSQSGHNTVSWYQQALGQGPQFIFQYYREEENGRGNFPPRFSGLQFPNYSSELNVNALELDDSALYLCASSPATGVDPPLHFGNGTRLTVT.

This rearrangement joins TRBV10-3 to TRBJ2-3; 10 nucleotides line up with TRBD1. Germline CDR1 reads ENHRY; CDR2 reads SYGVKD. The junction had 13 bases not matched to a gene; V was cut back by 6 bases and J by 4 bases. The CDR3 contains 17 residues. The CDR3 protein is CAIRKPPGQGTPDTQYF. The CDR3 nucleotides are TGTGCCATCAGAAAGCCTCCGGGACAGGGGACCCCAGATACGCAGTATTTT.

The CDR3 here is CASSLTGNTEAFF. The CDR3, as DNA: TGTGCCAGCAGCTTAACAGGGAACACTGAAGCTTTCTTT. The chain carries TRBV7-6 and TRBJ1-1; possible D gene TRBD1, 5 bases. Per the germline V gene, CDR1 is SGHVS and CDR2 is FNYEAQ. The germline V and J ends were trimmed by 2 bases and 1 base, with 5 bases remaining between them. This CDR3 is built from 13 residues.

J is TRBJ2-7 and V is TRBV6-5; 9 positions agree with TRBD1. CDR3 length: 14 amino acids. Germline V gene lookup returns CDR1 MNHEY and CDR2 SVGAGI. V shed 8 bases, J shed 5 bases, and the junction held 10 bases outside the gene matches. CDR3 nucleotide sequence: TGTGCCAGCTTACCGGGACAGGGTATCCACGAGCAGTACTTC. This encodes CASLPGQGIHEQYF.